Each of the 16 T cell receptor beta chains below was sequenced from the same sample in a study of blood T cells in healthy people across ages. PCR was performed a second time for roughly 7 to 11 cycles using a sample-barcoded 5' primer and a J-beta primer mix. From the 5' RACE reads, TCRdb called clonotypes with MiXCR, one entry per CDR3 protein. The profile shows about 1.8 million distinct CDR3 sequences, around 48% of them singletons. The sample consisted of blood. These receptors were collected from a woman in her thirties or forties in good health.

This chain links TRBV27 with TRBJ2-7; the D is unclear. Germline V gene sequence: CDR1 MNHEY, CDR2 SMNVEV (reference sequence). The V end was cut by 5 bases, the J end by 5 bases, with 13 bases between. The CDR3 runs to 13 residues. DNA for the CDR3: TGTGCCAGCAGTAGAAGTCCCATGGACGAGCAGTACTTC. It translates to CASSRSPMDEQYF.

As for this clonotype: Sequence at one end of the junction differs from germline and may be a read error. The DNA for the CDR3 is TGTGCCTGCAGCTTCCGGGGGCACGAGGGCTTCGGTGAGCAGTTCTTC. Translation gives CACSFRGHEGFGEQFF. The gene calls are TRBV5-6 and TRBJ2-1; D possibly uses TRBD1 or TRBD2 (6 bases each). Germline V CDR1 and CDR2: SGHDT, YYEEEE. The CDR3 is made up of 16 amino acids.

V usage is TRBV7-2 and J usage is TRBJ2-6; TRBD1 aligns across 8 bases. This CDR3 region has 16 residues. CDR1 is SGHTA and CDR2 is FQGNSA in the germline V gene. With V trimmed by 3 bases and J by 4 bases, 5 bases remained unmatched. The CDR3 spells CASSLQGARGANVLTF. In DNA form, the CDR3 reads TGTGCCAGCAGCTTGCAGGGGGCGCGCGGGGCCAACGTCCTGACTTTC.

A remark on this clonotype: A junction boundary mismatches the germline segment, possibly from a read error. J is TRBJ1-2 and V is TRBV3-1, with a tentative D call TRBD1 (5 bases). CDR1 is LGHDT, CDR2 YNNKEL, per germline (reference sequence). CDR3 length: 14 amino acids. CDR3 DNA sequence: TGTGCCTGCAGCCTAGGGACGGCTAACTATGGCTACACCTTC. Protein sequence: CACSLGTANYGYTF.

The V call is TRBV20-1, the J call TRBJ2-7; D gene ambiguous. CDR3 length: 12 residues. The V end was cut by 0 bases, the J end by 6 bases, with 9 bases between. Germline values: CDR1 DFQATT, CDR2 SNEGSKA (reference sequence). CDR3 nucleotide sequence: TGCAGTGCTAGAGATGTCCCCGGCGAGCAGTACTTC. This encodes CSARDVPGEQYF.

This chain uses TRBV19 with TRBJ1-1; D ambiguous. V lost 5 bases and J 1 base, leaving 14 bases between the germline ends. Germline V lookup: CDR1 LNHDA, CDR2 SQIVND (reference sequence). This CDR3 spans 15 amino acids. The CDR3 nucleotides read TGTGCCAGTAGTTGGTCGGCCAGGACGAACACTGAAGCTTTCTTT. Amino acids: CASSWSARTNTEAFF.

The rearrangement joins TRBV6-5 to TRBJ2-2, with D hard to call. CDR1 and CDR2 from the germline V gene are MNHEY and SVGAGI. The CDR3 runs 15 residues. The V gene lost 0 bases and the J gene lost 9 bases, with 14 bases spanning the gap. The CDR3 DNA is TGTGCCAGCAGTTACTCGACTCTAGATCCCCGGGAGCTGTTTTTT. As protein: CASSYSTLDPRELFF.

The chain has TRBV9 and TRBJ1-1, with 7 bases lining up with TRBD1. The germline V gene encodes CDR1 SGDLS and CDR2 YYNGEE. The ends lost 3 bases at V and 5 bases at J; junction bases unmatched: 10. CDR3 size: 15 residues. CDR3 residues: CASSGPGGDETEAFF. The CDR3 bases are TGTGCCAGCAGCGGCCCAGGGGGGGATGAGACTGAAGCTTTCTTT.

This clonotype occurred a few times. The V gene is TRBV20-1, the J gene TRBJ2-7; D is uncertain. V shed 4 bases and J shed 2 bases, with 12 bases lying between them. This CDR3 is built from 13 residues. CDR1 is DFQATT, CDR2 SNEGSKA, per germline (reference sequence). CDR3 region: CSAKTGSPYEQYF. The CDR3 DNA reads as TGCAGTGCTAAAACCGGGTCGCCCTACGAGCAGTACTTC.

The gene calls are TRBV6-7 and TRBJ2-7, with D uncertain. TRBV6-7 falls under the ORF class, with uncertain function. CDR3 length equals 16 residues. The V end was cut by 2 bases, the J end by 2 bases, with 16 bases between. The CDR3 sequence is CASSYIMGWAPYEQYF. As DNA, the CDR3 is TGTGCCAGCAGTTACATCATGGGCTGGGCCCCCTACGAGCAGTACTTC.

The sample holds a few counts of this clonotype. J is TRBJ2-3 and V is TRBV6-6; TRBD2 might be the D (6 bases). The germline V and J ends were trimmed by 2 bases and 3 bases, with 15 bases remaining between them. CDR1 and CDR2 (germline): MNHNY, SVGAGI (reference sequence). This CDR3 region has 16 residues. CDR3 in DNA: TGTGCCAGCAGTTACGGAGGCCGGGGGACGACAGATACGCAGTATTTT. Its protein is CASSYGGRGTTDTQYF.

Here the CDR3 DNA reads TGTGCCAGCAGCCTTAACAGAATCCAAGAGACCCAGTACTTC. Its protein product is CASSLNRIQETQYF. This chain links TRBV3-1 with TRBJ2-5; D gene unclear. Per the germline V gene, CDR1 is LGHDT and CDR2 is YNNKEL (reference sequence). Trimming took off 4 bases at V and 1 base at J, with 10 bases between the two ends. The CDR3 runs to 14 residues.

V and J are TRBV20-1 and TRBJ2-1; TRBD2 matches 8 bases. The CDR3 totals 18 residues. Per the germline V gene, CDR1 is DFQATT and CDR2 is SNEGSKA (reference sequence). The V gene end was trimmed by 3 bases and the J gene end by 6 bases; junction bases not matched to a gene: 19. CDR3 nucleotide sequence: TGCAGTGCTAGTATACCGTCCCCGGGACTAGTCAAACCCAATGAGCAGTTCTTC. Its protein product is CSASIPSPGLVKPNEQFF.

The genes are TRBV6-5 and TRBJ2-6, with D possibly TRBD1 on 5 matching bases. The CDR3 runs 16 residues. Germline CDR1 MNHEY, CDR2 SVGAGI. V was cut by 5 bases and J by 2 bases, with 13 bases left in between. The CDR3 is CASSLDKAPGANVLTF. In DNA, the CDR3 is TGTGCCAGCAGTCTGGACAAGGCCCCTGGGGCCAACGTCCTGACTTTC.

V usage is TRBV28 and J usage is TRBJ2-1; D remains unclear. This CDR3 has 14 residues. Germline V gene sequence: CDR1 MDHEN, CDR2 SYDVKM. Trimming left V 1 base short and J 10 bases short, with 14 bases between. CDR3 loop: CASSLSTTAYEQFF. As DNA, the CDR3 is TGTGCCAGCAGTTTATCAACAACAGCTTACGAGCAGTTCTTC.

This clonotype was recorded a few times. The rearrangement joins TRBV20-1 to TRBJ2-7; 8 bases are a match to TRBD1. The CDR3 runs 14 residues. With 4 bases clipped from V and 3 bases from J, the junction kept 8 bases outside the gene matches. Germline CDR1 and CDR2: DFQATT and SNEGSKA (reference sequence). CDR3 residues: CSATRTGSYYEQYF. CDR3 DNA sequence: TGCAGTGCTACCAGGACAGGGAGCTACTACGAGCAGTACTTC.